This T cell receptor beta chain was sequenced in a study of blood T cell repertoires in COVID-19. Study details: Acute and convalescent COVID-19 specimens originated in the United States, Italy and Spain. The cDNA or gDNA used as material had been derived from T cells, B-cell-depleted T cells, or PBMCs.

V lost 4 bases to trimming and J lost 6 bases, with 15 bases between them. CDR3 size: 15 residues. CDR1 is LGHDT and CDR2 is YNNKEL in the germline V gene (reference sequence). Original processing methods: Quantification of nucleated cells was approximated via reference gene primer amplification. The data were produced by immunoSEQ multiplex PCR, yet TCRdb's version contains in-frame clones alone and is incomplete. V and J calls plus clone size are reproduced from that table; the DNA served to infer D and trimming. Among some 240,000 clones listed, approximately 82% were seen once. What was sequenced was peripheral blood. This sequence was found in a woman aged 40 to 55 who had recovered from COVID-19. The chain links TRBV3-1 (or the pseudogene TRBV3-2) to TRBJ1-4, with D possibly TRBD1 on 6 matching bases. CDR3 loop: CASSRNQGWDEKLFF. CDR3 nucleotide sequence: TGTGCCAGCAGCCGCAATCAGGGGTGGGATGAAAAACTGTTTTTT.